Below, one T cell receptor (beta chain) is given with its context. Its specificity is unknown. V was clipped by 4 bases and J by 5 bases; unmatched bases: 12. The CDR3 is made up of 16 amino acids. Germline CDR1 is WSHSY and CDR2 is SAAADI. Assay: immunoSEQ multiplex PCR; the TCRdb copy retains only in-frame clones and omits some. The table lists about 350,000 clones, approximately 81% of them singletons, with 2.5% to 3.5% in the top ten. Treatment given: roughly 20 received Ad26.COV2.S at low or high dose, single or two shots; about 5 received placebo; per-sample allocation not given. Collection of samples fell on day 63 after the first vaccine or placebo injection. This sample was taken from a study of Ad26.COV2.S vaccination and SARS-CoV-2 variants. Study-level background: Once, or twice with 56 days between doses, Ad26.COV2.S was given intramuscularly. Study-wide findings and caveats: Vaccine recipients posted higher spike-specific TCR breadth than their placebo counterparts. Analyses of TCR breadth and depth may have underestimated total T cell responses. Responses of spike-specific T cells (both CD8+ and CD4+) reportedly showed substantial breadth after vaccination.

This sequence joins TRBV10-2 and TRBJ2-5; 8 bases align to TRBD2. The sequence was obtained from a person aged 18 to 65 who received the Ad26.COV2.S COVID-19 vaccine or a placebo. This specimen consisted of peripheral blood, obtained in a trial of Ad26.COV2.S vaccine versus placebo. CDR3 loop: CASSAERGWGDETQYF. The CDR3 DNA follows: TGCGCCAGCAGTGCCGAGCGGGGGTGGGGTGATGAGACCCAGTACTTC.